The 13 T cell receptor beta chains in this list originate from one sample, sequenced in a study of response to subunit inactivated influenza vaccine. In TCRdb, the RT-PCR reads were re-called with MiXCR into one record per CDR3 protein. The repertoire has 750,000 to 850,000 distinct CDR3 sequences, about a fifth of them found once; the top ten carry under 13%. The starting material was PBMCs from blood, obtained roughly 5 days after vaccination. These receptors originate from a man between 45 and 60 years old who received an inactivated influenza vaccine.

The chain recombines TRBV6-2 or TRBV6-3 with TRBJ2-7, with a tentative D call TRBD1 (5 bases). The CDR3 length is 14 residues. Trimming shortened V by 6 bases and J by 0 bases, and 12 bases separated the two germline ends. CDR1 is MNHEY, CDR2 SVGEGT, per germline. The chain's CDR3 is CASRTDSVSYEQYF. The CDR3 coding sequence is TGTGCCAGCAGGACTGACAGCGTCTCCTACGAGCAGTACTTC.

J is TRBJ2-3 and V is TRBV7-9; 8 nucleotides align to TRBD2. With 5 bases clipped from V and 4 bases from J, the junction kept 5 bases outside the gene matches. The CDR3 covers 14 residues. Germline V gene data show CDR1 as SEHNR and CDR2 as FQNEAQ (reference sequence). The CDR3 nucleotides read TGTGCCAGCAGCCGTCGGACTAGCTCAGATACGCAGTATTTT. It yields the protein CASSRRTSSDTQYF.

This clonotype was counted only a few times. This rearrangement joins TRBV5-5 to TRBJ2-1; possible D gene TRBD1, 7 bases. There are 18 residues in the CDR3. The germline V gene has CDR1 SGHKS and CDR2 YYEKEE (reference sequence). With 1 base removed from V and 7 bases from J, the gap between germline ends came to 24 bases. The CDR3 nucleotides read TGTGCCAGCAGCTTGATCTTCCCGGACATCAGGGGGAGGAATGAGCAGTTCTTC. The encoded protein is CASSLIFPDIRGRNEQFF.

V is TRBV3-1 and J is TRBJ2-3; TRBD2 might be the D (5 bases). The CDR3 extends over 14 amino acids. The V end lost 5 bases, the J end lost 2 bases, and 11 bases lay between the germline ends. Germline V gene sequence: CDR1 LGHDT, CDR2 YNNKEL (reference sequence). The DNA for the CDR3 is TGTGCCAGCAGCTGGGGAGCCTCCACAGATACGCAGTATTTT. Amino acid sequence: CASSWGASTDTQYF.

This clonotype occurred a few times. The chain combines TRBV18 with TRBJ2-3; D is undetermined. The CDR3 contains 15 residues. The germline V gene encodes CDR1 KGHSH and CDR2 LQKENI. Trimming shortened V by 3 bases and J by 2 bases, and 12 bases separated the two germline ends. The CDR3 nucleotides read TGTGCCAGCTCACCCCGGAAAGGCCTCACAGATACGCAGTATTTT. Protein product: CASSPRKGLTDTQYF.

About this clonotype itself: The junction departs from germline at one end; a sequencing error may be responsible. The chain uses TRBV7-7 and TRBJ2-5; 8 bases fit TRBD2. This CDR3 is built from 15 residues. Germline lookup yields CDR1 SSHAT and CDR2 FNYEAQ (reference sequence). Here the CDR3 reads CASSVSGAGEETQYF. The CDR3 coding sequence is TGTGCTAGCAGCGTTAGCGGGGCAGGGGAAGAGACCCAGTACTTC.

The J gene is TRBJ2-7, the V gene TRBV20-1, with D maybe TRBD1 (6 bases). The CDR3 totals 13 residues. Trimming pared 6 bases from V and 0 bases from J, leaving 12 bases between. Germline V gene data show CDR1 as DFQATT and CDR2 as SNEGSKA (reference sequence). This CDR3 is CSAFTGSSYEQYF. CDR3 nucleotide sequence: TGCAGTGCCTTCACAGGGAGCTCCTACGAGCAGTACTTC.

This clonotype was detected a few times. The chain combines TRBV6-2 or TRBV6-3 with TRBJ2-7; weak D call: TRBD2 (6 bases). Germline V gene data show CDR1 as MNHEY and CDR2 as SVGEGT. The V gene lost 5 bases and the J gene lost 4 bases, with 24 bases spanning the gap. The length of the CDR3 is 17 residues. CDR3 sequence reads: CASSRDRPSSELYEQYF. As DNA, the CDR3 is TGTGCCAGCAGTCGAGATCGTCCGTCTAGCGAATTGTACGAGCAGTACTTC.

The chain carries TRBV9 and TRBJ2-7; tentatively, D is TRBD2 (6 bases). The CDR3 sequence is 14 residues long. The V and J ends lost 4 bases and 0 bases respectively, with 11 bases between them. CDR1 SGDLS and CDR2 YYNGEE come from the germline V gene. CDR3 protein: CASSLRLDSYEQYF. The CDR3 coding sequence is TGTGCCAGCAGCCTAAGACTAGACTCCTACGAGCAGTACTTC.

This clonotype was counted a few times. The rearrangement links TRBV6-2 or TRBV6-3 to TRBJ2-7; 8 bases are a match to TRBD2. The CDR3 is made up of 15 amino acids. Trimming at V came to 5 bases and at J to 2 bases, leaving 8 bases not matched to a gene. Germline assignment: CDR1 MNHEY and CDR2 SVGEGT. The chain's CDR3 is CASSRPGGNTYEQYF. CDR3 DNA sequence: TGTGCCAGCAGTCGTCCGGGGGGGAACACCTACGAGCAGTACTTC.

This clonotype was picked up one time. The V gene is TRBV11-2, the J gene TRBJ2-1; TRBD2 is a possible D gene (5 bases). The CDR3 runs to 16 residues. With 1 base removed from V and 4 bases from J, the gap between germline ends came to 14 bases. Germline assignment: CDR1 SGHAT and CDR2 FQNNGV. The CDR3, as DNA: TGTGCCAGCAGCTTAGGACCGGGGTACCTATACAATGAGCAGTTCTTC. Its protein product is CASSLGPGYLYNEQFF.

This clonotype has more than one count but fewer than ten. The V call is TRBV27, the J call TRBJ2-7, with 10 bases aligning to TRBD2. The V and J ends lost 5 bases and 6 bases, in that order; junction bases with no gene match: 10. Germline values: CDR1 MNHEY, CDR2 SMNVEV (reference sequence). CDR3 size: 15 residues. CDR3 loop: CASSQGAGGSLEQYF. CDR3 DNA sequence: TGTGCCAGCAGTCAGGGAGCGGGAGGGTCCCTCGAGCAGTACTTC.

This chain joins TRBV27 and TRBJ1-4; D remains ambiguous. Germline V gives CDR1 MNHEY, CDR2 SMNVEV (reference sequence). The CDR3 is 13 amino acids. V shed 6 bases and J shed 8 bases, with 13 bases lying between them. The CDR3 DNA reads TGTGCCAGCAGCCTCCGGGGAGGCGAAAAACTGTTTTTT. Its protein is CASSLRGGEKLFF.